Below, one T cell receptor beta chain is given with its context. Its antigen is unidentified. V was clipped by 5 bases and J by 4 bases, with 23 bases between them. Germline CDR1 is SQVTM and CDR2 is ANQGSEA. The CDR3 loop spans 16 amino acids. These data come from a study of response to subunit inactivated influenza vaccine. Whole-study findings and limits: Researchers suggested that each seasonal influenza vaccination recruits few new T cells.

TCRdb itself ran the RT-PCR reads through MiXCR, one entry per CDR3 protein. This sample has 500,000 or so distinct CDR3 sequences, with 16% found just once. The specimen was CD4+ T cells sorted from PBMCs, collected around 25 months after vaccination. The chain has TRBV29-1 and TRBJ1-2, with D tentatively TRBD1 (6 bases). This receptor was obtained from a man in his fifties or sixties who received an inactivated influenza vaccine. In DNA form, the CDR3 reads TGCAGCGTTCTAACAGGGCTCACTAGCCGGTCCTATGGCTACACCTTC. Residues: CSVLTGLTSRSYGYTF.